The clone carrying this TCR beta chain has ten or more counts. Antigen specificity is unknown. TCRdb itself ran the reads through MiXCR, one entry per CDR3 protein. This table holds over 250,000 distinct CDR3 sequences, roughly 25% found once. The record originates from a study of T cell repertoires in cytomegalovirus infection. Overall study: Both a matching HLA type and CMV infection were indicated by public TCR beta signatures. General observations from the study: CMV carriers with the relevant HLA were identified by cumulative public TCR beta family frequency. Within the response measured ex vivo, HLA-C-restricted CMV-specific TCR beta clonotypes were dominant.

Germline-derived CDR1 and CDR2 are SGHVS and FQNEAQ. Trimming removed 1 base at V and 2 bases at J, with 6 bases between. The CDR3 contains 14 residues. The sample comprised PBMCs. The sequence was obtained from a human donor in good health (CMV status not recorded). Some clones in this sample may be carry-over from other donors' samples. The genes are TRBV7-8 and TRBJ1-3; D gene unclear. The CDR3 loop is CASSLDWAGNTIYF. DNA for the CDR3: TGTGCCAGCAGCTTAGATTGGGCTGGAAACACCATATATTTT.